The 18 T cell receptor beta chains presented below share a single source sample, sequenced in a study of tumor-infiltrating lymphocytes in localized non-small cell lung cancer. Sequencing was performed with immunoSEQ multiplex PCR; in TCRdb, only in-frame clones are kept and a portion is missing. Seen here are 9,500 or so clones, about 76% observed once, and the top ten hold over 15%. What was sequenced was uninvolved lung tissue not adjacent to the tumor. The receptors come from a human donor with non-small cell lung cancer.

The gene calls are TRBV4-1 and TRBJ1-2; unclear D gene. V was trimmed by 0 bases and J by 7 bases, leaving 12 bases between them. The germline gives CDR1 MGHRA, CDR2 YSYEKL. The CDR3 contains 14 residues. The DNA of the CDR3 is TGCGCCAGCAGCCAAGATCTGGGAAGCGGTGGCTACACCTTC. Its protein is CASSQDLGSGGYTF.

This chain joins TRBV29-1 and TRBJ2-5; 8 bases are shared with TRBD2. Germline values: CDR1 SQVTM, CDR2 ANQGSEA. CDR3 length: 13 residues. With V trimmed by 6 bases and J by 6 bases, 9 bases remained unmatched. The CDR3 sequence is CSVQTSGGKTQYF. DNA of the CDR3: TGCAGCGTCCAGACGTCGGGGGGGAAGACCCAGTACTTC.

This clone was counted a single time. One junction end disagrees with the germline gene, perhaps due to a read error. The chain is built from TRBV5-3 and TRBJ1-5; 9 bases are shared with TRBD1. TRBV5-3 is reported as an ORF; its role is uncertain. This CDR3 is 15 amino acids long. For the CDR3, the DNA is TGTGCCAGCAGCTTGGCAGGACAGGGGCGTCAGCCCCAGCATTTT. Its protein is CASSLAGQGRQPQHF.

This clone was seen just once. The CDR3 coding sequence is TGCAGCGTTGTTACAAAGGGGGCGTTGGCTAATGAAAAACTGTTTTTT. This translates into CSVVTKGALANEKLFF. The rearrangement uses TRBV29-1 and TRBJ1-4; 7 nucleotides line up with TRBD1. The CDR3 consists of 16 residues. In germline, CDR1 is SQVTM, CDR2 ANQGSEA. V lost 4 bases and J lost 3; bases outside the gene matches: 11.

The chain is built from TRBV6-5 and TRBJ1-5, with TRBD1 as a possible D gene (6 bases). The CDR3 loop spans 16 amino acids. Germline assignment: CDR1 MNHEY and CDR2 SVGAGI. Trimming stripped 0 bases from V and 2 bases from J, with 11 bases between. The CDR3 loop reads CASSYSRGAGNQPQHF. DNA for the CDR3: TGTGCCAGCAGTTACTCAAGGGGGGCGGGCAATCAGCCCCAGCATTTT.

This chain joins TRBV27 and TRBJ2-3; no reliable D call. The germline V gene has CDR1 MNHEY and CDR2 SMNVEV (reference sequence). Trimming stripped 2 bases from V and 2 bases from J, with 5 bases between. The CDR3 length is 13 residues. CDR3 sequence: CASSLIPTDTQYF. CDR3 DNA: TGTGCCAGCAGTTTAATTCCCACAGATACGCAGTATTTT.

The CDR3, as DNA: TGTGCCATCAGTGAGCGGGACGATCAGCCCCAGCATTTT. It encodes CAISERDDQPQHF. This chain links TRBV10-3 with TRBJ1-5; tentatively, D is TRBD1 (5 bases). Germline V CDR1 and CDR2: ENHRY, SYGVKD. The CDR3 has 13 amino acids. The ends were cut back, 2 bases at V and 5 bases at J, with 7 bases in the middle.

This clone showed up just once. This chain connects TRBV30 to TRBJ1-2; D is possibly TRBD1 (5 bases). The CDR3 extends over 13 amino acids. With 0 bases removed from V and 3 bases from J, the gap between germline ends came to 8 bases. Germline CDR1 GTSNPN, CDR2 SVGIG (reference sequence). The CDR3 spells CAWSVGRDYGYTF. For the CDR3, the DNA is TGTGCCTGGAGTGTGGGCAGGGACTATGGCTACACCTTC.

This clone came up once. This rearrangement joins TRBV5-1 to TRBJ1-6; 9 bases align to TRBD1. Germline V gene data show CDR1 as SGHRS and CDR2 as YFSETQ. The CDR3 is made up of 14 amino acids. The V and J ends lost 3 bases and 7 bases, in that order; junction bases with no gene match: 2. The CDR3: CASSSGQGNSPLHF. DNA of the CDR3: TGCGCCAGCAGCTCCGGACAGGGGAATTCACCCCTCCACTTT. The variable domain in full, completed from reference TRBV5-1 and TRBJ1-6, reads KAGVTQTPRYLIKTRGQQVTLSCSPISGHRSVSWYQQTPGQGLQFLFEYFSETQRNKGNFPGRFSGRQFSNSRSEMNVSTLELGDSALYLCASSSGQGNSPLHFGNGTRLTVT.

This chain connects TRBV5-1 to TRBJ1-1; tentatively, D is TRBD1 (6 bases). The length of the CDR3 is 15 residues. V shed 1 base and J shed 5 bases, with 15 bases lying between them. CDR1 SGHRS and CDR2 YFSETQ come from the germline V gene. CDR3 DNA: TGCGCCAGCAGCTTGACCCAGGGGATTGGGACTGAAGCTTTCTTT. Its translation: CASSLTQGIGTEAFF.

This chain's CDR3 is CASSHGGRNGYTF. CDR3 bases: TGTGCCAGCAGCCACGGGGGGCGGAATGGCTACACCTTC. V is TRBV6-6 and J is TRBJ1-2, with TRBD1 as a possible D gene (6 bases). Between the trimmed V and J ends, which lost 6 bases and 6 bases, there was a span of 14 bases. CDR1 MNHNY and CDR2 SVGAGI come from the germline V gene (reference sequence). This CDR3 region has 13 residues.

CDR3 nucleotides: TGTGCTAGTGGTCCTTTTAATACGCAGTATTTT. Its protein is CASGPFNTQYF. The chain couples TRBV12-5 to TRBJ2-3; D is unresolved. V lost 5 bases and J lost 7, with 7 bases in between. Germline values: CDR1 LGHNT, CDR2 FRNRAP. This CDR3 spans 11 amino acids.

This chain uses TRBV4-3 with TRBJ2-3; 13 bases match TRBD2. Germline loops: CDR1 LGHNA, CDR2 YSLEER. V was clipped by 3 bases and J by 2 bases; unmatched bases: 2. The CDR3 is 16 residues long. The CDR3 region has the DNA TGCGCCAGCAGCCATGGACTAGCGGGGGTCACAGATACGCAGTATTTT. It specifies CASSHGLAGVTDTQYF.

V usage is TRBV7-3 and J usage is TRBJ1-1; 8 positions agree with TRBD1. J was trimmed by 1 base and V by 5 bases; bases with no gene match: 9. Germline V CDR1 and CDR2: SGHTA, FQGTGA. This CDR3 has 16 residues. CDR3 sequence (DNA): TGTGCCAGCAGCCCCAGGACAGGGTGGAGGAACACTGAAGCTTTCTTT. It specifies CASSPRTGWRNTEAFF.

The chain uses TRBV29-1 and TRBJ1-1, with a possible D match to TRBD1 (5 bases). The germline V gene has CDR1 SQVTM and CDR2 ANQGSEA. Trimming removed 6 bases at V and 7 bases at J, with 12 bases between. The CDR3 sequence is 11 residues long. The CDR3 coding sequence is TGCAGCGTCCTGGGACCACGTGAAGCTTTCTTT. Translating gives CSVLGPREAFF.

The rearrangement links TRBV18 to TRBJ2-3; D is unclear. V lost 2 bases to trimming and J lost 4 bases, with 4 bases between them. Germline V CDR1 and CDR2: KGHSH, LQKENI. The CDR3 is 12 residues long. The CDR3 protein is CASSPWADTQYF. The CDR3 DNA reads TGTGCCAGCTCACCATGGGCAGATACGCAGTATTTT.

This rearrangement joins TRBV9 to TRBJ2-2; weak D call: TRBD1 (5 bases). The CDR3 runs to 15 residues. Deletions cut 0 bases from V and 3 bases from J, with 9 bases between. Germline V gene data show CDR1 as SGDLS and CDR2 as YYNGEE. The CDR3 DNA follows: TGTGCCAGCAGCGTAGTGGCAGGGTACACCGGGGAGCTGTTTTTT. Translation: CASSVVAGYTGELFF.

The chain has TRBV5-6 and TRBJ2-7, with 10 bases lining up with TRBD1. J was trimmed by 0 bases and V by 3 bases; bases with no gene match: 3. The CDR3 contains 15 residues. The germline gives CDR1 SGHDT, CDR2 YYEEEE. DNA for the CDR3: TGTGCCAGCAGCTGGGGGACAGGGGTCTCCTACGAGCAGTACTTC. Translation: CASSWGTGVSYEQYF.